Here is one T cell receptor (beta chain) with its context. This record comes from a study of OX40 agonist ivuxolimab in advanced cancers. Trimming at V came to 7 bases and at J to 1 base, leaving 7 bases not matched to a gene. The CDR3 consists of 15 residues. Germline loops: CDR1 SGHRS, CDR2 YFSETQ. Data came from immunoSEQ multiplex PCR; TCRdb stores just in-frame clones and leaves some out. The data show 77,000 or so clones, with around nine tenths seen just once and roughly 0.64% held by the top ten. Sample: CD4+ or CD8+ T cells sorted from blood, taken in a trial of the OX40 agonist ivuxolimab. The source is an adult with an advanced solid tumor such as melanoma, head and neck, liver or kidney cancer. The chain uses TRBV5-1 and TRBJ2-5, with TRBD1 matching 10 bases. The CDR3 loop is CASLRTGGAQETQYF. The DNA of the CDR3 is TGCGCCAGCCTGAGGACAGGGGGGGCCCAAGAGACCCAGTACTTC.